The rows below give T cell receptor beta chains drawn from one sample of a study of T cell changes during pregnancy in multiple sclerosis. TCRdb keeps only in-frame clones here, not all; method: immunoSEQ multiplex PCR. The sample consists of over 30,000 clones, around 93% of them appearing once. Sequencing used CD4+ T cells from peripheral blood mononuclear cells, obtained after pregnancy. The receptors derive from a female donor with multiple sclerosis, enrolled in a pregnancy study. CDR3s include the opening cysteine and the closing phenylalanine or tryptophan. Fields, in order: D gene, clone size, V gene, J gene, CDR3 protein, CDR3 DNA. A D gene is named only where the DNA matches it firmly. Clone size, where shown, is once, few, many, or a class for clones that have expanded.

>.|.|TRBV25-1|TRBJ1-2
CASSVIGSYGYTF
TGTGCCAGCAGTGTAATTGGCAGCTATGGCTACACCTTC
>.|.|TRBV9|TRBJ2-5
CASSVGAGKETQYF
TGTGCCAGCAGCGTAGGGGCGGGGAAAGAGACCCAGTACTTC
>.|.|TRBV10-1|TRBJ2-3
CASSEGYEKGVGTQYF
TGCGCCAGCAGTGAAGGGTACGAGAAGGGAGTGGGGACGCAGTATTTT
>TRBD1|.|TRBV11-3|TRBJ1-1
CASSRDSGWVFF
TGTGCCAGCAGCCGGGACAGTGGGTGGGTATTCTTT
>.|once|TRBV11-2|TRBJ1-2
CASSRPGEPYGYTF
TGTGCCAGCAGTAGACCAGGGGAACCCTATGGCTACACCTTC
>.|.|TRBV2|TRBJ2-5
CASLQGGLETQYF
TGTGCCAGCCTGCAGGGGGGCTTAGAGACCCAGTACTTC
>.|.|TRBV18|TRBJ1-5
CASSPGRDSNQPQHF
TGTGCCAGCTCACCAGGCAGGGATAGCAATCAGCCCCAGCATTTT
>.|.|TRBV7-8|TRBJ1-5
CASGSGAWDSNQPQHF
TGTGCCAGCGGCTCAGGGGCTTGGGATAGCAATCAGCCCCAGCATTTT
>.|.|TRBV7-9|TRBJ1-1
CASTPGVTGAEAFF
TGTGCCAGCACCCCTGGGGTCACGGGAGCTGAAGCTTTCTTT
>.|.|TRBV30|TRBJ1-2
CAWSPSRFNYGYTF
TGTGCCTGGAGTCCTAGCAGGTTCAACTATGGCTACACCTTC
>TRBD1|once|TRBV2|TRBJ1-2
CASSARQGVSNYGYTF
TGTGCCAGCTCGGCGAGACAGGGGGTGTCGAACTATGGCTACACCTTC
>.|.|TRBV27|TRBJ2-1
CASSLLQERWAYNEQFF
TGTGCCAGCAGTTTACTCCAGGAACGCTGGGCGTACAATGAGCAGTTCTTC
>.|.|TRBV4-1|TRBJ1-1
CASSRQENTEAFF
TGCGCCAGCAGCCGACAGGAGAACACTGAAGCTTTCTTT
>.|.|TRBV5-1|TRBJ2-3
CASSFRDRETDTQYF
TGCGCCAGCAGCTTTCGAGACAGAGAAACAGATACGCAGTATTTT
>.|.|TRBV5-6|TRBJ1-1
CASRTRDWDTEAFF
TGTGCCAGCAGAACCCGGGATTGGGACACTGAAGCTTTCTTT
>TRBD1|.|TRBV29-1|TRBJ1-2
CSAGTGGYGYTF
TGCAGCGCCGGAACAGGGGGCTATGGCTACACCTTC
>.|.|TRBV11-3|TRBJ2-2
CASSLVAGESGELFF
TGTGCCAGCAGCTTAGTGGCAGGGGAATCCGGGGAGCTGTTTTTT
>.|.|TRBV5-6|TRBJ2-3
CASSSTRTGPRDTQYF
TGTGCCAGCAGCTCCACCCGGACTGGACCCAGGGATACGCAGTATTTT
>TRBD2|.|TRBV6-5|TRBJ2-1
CASSYSTGLAWNEQFF
TGTGCCAGCAGTTACTCGACGGGACTAGCGTGGAATGAGCAGTTCTTC
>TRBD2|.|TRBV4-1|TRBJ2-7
CASSQPSGTAYEQYF
TGCGCCAGCAGCCAACCTAGCGGGACCGCCTACGAGCAGTACTTC
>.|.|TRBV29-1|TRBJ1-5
CSVAFRDNQPQHF
TGCAGCGTTGCTTTCAGGGATAATCAGCCCCAGCATTTT
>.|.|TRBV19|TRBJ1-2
CASSIQGNYGYTF
TGTGCCAGTAGTATACAGGGGAACTATGGCTACACCTTC
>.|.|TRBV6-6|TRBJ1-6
CASGVGGTYNSPLHF
TGTGCCAGCGGAGTGGGCGGGACCTATAATTCACCCCTCCACTTT
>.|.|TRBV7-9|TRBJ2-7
CASSLLASSYEQYF
TGTGCCAGCAGCTTATTAGCTAGCTCCTACGAGCAGTACTTC
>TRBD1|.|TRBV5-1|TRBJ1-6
CASSEGQGGLHF
TGCGCCAGCAGCGAGGGACAGGGTGGTCTCCACTTT
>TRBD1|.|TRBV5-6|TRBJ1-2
CASSENRGRDYGYTF
TGTGCCAGCAGCGAAAACAGGGGGCGTGACTATGGCTACACCTTC
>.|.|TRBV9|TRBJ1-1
CASSVDPGFEAFF
TGTGCCAGCAGCGTAGATCCGGGATTCGAAGCTTTCTTT
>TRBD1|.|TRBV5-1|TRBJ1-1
CASSSTGIGTEAFF
TGCGCCAGCAGCTCGACAGGGATCGGCACTGAAGCTTTCTTT
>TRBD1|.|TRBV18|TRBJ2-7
CASSLGTVSYEQYF
TGTGCCAGCTCACTCGGGACAGTCTCCTACGAGCAGTACTTC
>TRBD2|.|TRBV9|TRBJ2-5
CASSVTAGGNQETQYF
TGTGCCAGCAGCGTCACGGCGGGGGGAAACCAAGAGACCCAGTACTTC
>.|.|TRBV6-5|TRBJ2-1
CASRPGINLYNEQFF
TGTGCCAGCAGGCCCGGGATCAACCTCTACAATGAGCAGTTCTTC
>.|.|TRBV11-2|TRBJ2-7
CASSLGQIKSYEQYF
TGTGCCAGCAGCTTAGGACAAATTAAATCCTACGAGCAGTACTTC
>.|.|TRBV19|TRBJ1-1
CASSIGGRQMNTEAFF
TGTGCCAGTAGTATAGGTGGCAGGCAAATGAACACTGAAGCTTTCTTT
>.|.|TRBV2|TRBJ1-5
CASSEEVASNQPQHF
TGTGCCAGCAGCGAGGAGGTGGCGAGCAATCAGCCCCAGCATTTT
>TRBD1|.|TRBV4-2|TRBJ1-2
CASSHLGQGKNYGYTF
TGTGCCAGCAGCCACCTAGGACAGGGGAAAAACTATGGCTACACCTTC
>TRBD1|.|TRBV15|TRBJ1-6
CATSNPGGSPLHF
TGTGCCACCAGCAACCCAGGGGGTTCACCCCTCCACTTT
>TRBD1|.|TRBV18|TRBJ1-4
CASSPQTGANEKLFF
TGTGCCAGCTCACCACAGACAGGGGCGAATGAAAAACTGTTTTTT
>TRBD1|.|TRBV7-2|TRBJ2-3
CASRGQTDTQYF
TGTGCCAGCAGGGGACAGACAGATACGCAGTATTTT
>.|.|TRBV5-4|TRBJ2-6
CASSETGLSGANVLTF
TGTGCCAGCAGCGAAACAGGGCTGTCTGGGGCCAACGTCCTGACTTTC
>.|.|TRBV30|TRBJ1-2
CAWNSGMGYTF
TGTGCCTGGAACTCGGGTATGGGCTACACCTTC
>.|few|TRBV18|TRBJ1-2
CASSPQGADGYTF
TGTGCCAGCTCACCACAAGGGGCGGATGGCTACACCTTC
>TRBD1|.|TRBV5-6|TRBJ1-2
CASSLVTGGDGYTF
TGTGCCAGCAGCTTGGTCACAGGGGGCGATGGCTACACCTTC